This T cell receptor (beta chain) emerged from a study of cytomegalovirus exposure and HLA in healthy donors. The study ran its PCR with 60 Vbeta and 13 Jbeta primers. Here immunoSEQ multiplex PCR was the method, and the copy in TCRdb shows in-frame clones only, minus some. Of roughly 130,000 clones in the sample, 75% to 90% are singletons; the top ten hold 1%. Broader study findings: Among TCR beta chains, those listed as cytomegalovirus-associated numbered about 150. The productive fraction for most TCR beta V segments was about 87% or about 30% in an earlier analysis.

Worth noting for this clone: Its antigen is as yet unknown.

CDR3 length: 15 residues. Germline CDR1 reads KGHSH; CDR2 reads LQKENI. Between the trimmed V and J ends, which lost 3 bases and 0 bases, there was a span of 12 bases. The receptor was isolated from a man aged 35 to 55 in good health and CMV-seronegative. Source material: PBMCs. The V and J genes are TRBV18 and TRBJ2-7; a possible D gene is TRBD2 (7 bases). The CDR3 DNA reads as TGTGCCAGCTCACCCGGGGGGCGGTACTCCTACGAGCAGTACTTC. Protein: CASSPGGRYSYEQYF.